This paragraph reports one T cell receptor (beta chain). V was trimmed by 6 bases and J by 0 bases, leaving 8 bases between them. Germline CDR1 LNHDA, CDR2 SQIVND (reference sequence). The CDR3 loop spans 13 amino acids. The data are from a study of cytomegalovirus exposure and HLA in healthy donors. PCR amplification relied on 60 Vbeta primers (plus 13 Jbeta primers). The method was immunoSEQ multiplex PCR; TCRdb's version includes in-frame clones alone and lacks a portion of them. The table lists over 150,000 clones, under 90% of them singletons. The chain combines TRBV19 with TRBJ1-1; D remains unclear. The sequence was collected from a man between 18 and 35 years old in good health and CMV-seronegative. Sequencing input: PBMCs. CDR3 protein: CASSFTLNTEAFF. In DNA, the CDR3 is TGTGCCAGTAGCTTCACTCTGAACACTGAAGCTTTCTTT. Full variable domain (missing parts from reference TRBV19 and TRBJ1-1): DGGITQSPKYLFRKEGQNVTLSCEQNLNHDAMYWYRQDPGQGLRLIYYSQIVNDFQKGDIAEGYSVSREKKESFPLTVTSAQKNPTAFYLCASSFTLNTEAFFGQGTRLTVV.